This T cell receptor (beta chain) was recovered during a study of T cell clonality in common variable immunodeficiency. In the case of this clone: Its antigen is as yet unknown. The CDR3 extends 3 residues past the end of the read, so its final part is completed from the germline J gene. This specimen includes other DNA sequences encoding the same CDR3.

Sequencing was performed with immunoSEQ multiplex PCR; in TCRdb, only in-frame clones are kept and a portion is missing. The specimen has roughly 70,000 clones, none found just once. Notes on the study in general: Compared with controls, CVID subjects had fewer shared TCRbeta clones.

The CDR3 runs 16 residues. CDR1 and CDR2 (germline): SGHRS, YFSETQ. With 6 bases clipped from V and 4 bases from J, the junction kept 12 bases outside the gene matches. Sequencing was performed on peripheral blood mononuclear cells. This TCR was sampled from a person between 18 and 70 years old in good health. This chain joins TRBV5-1 and TRBJ2-7; 11 bases fit TRBD1. The CDR3 spells CASTALDRGPPYEQYF. Partial CDR3 DNA: TGCGCCAGCACCGCCCTGGACAGGGGGCCCCCTTACGAG.